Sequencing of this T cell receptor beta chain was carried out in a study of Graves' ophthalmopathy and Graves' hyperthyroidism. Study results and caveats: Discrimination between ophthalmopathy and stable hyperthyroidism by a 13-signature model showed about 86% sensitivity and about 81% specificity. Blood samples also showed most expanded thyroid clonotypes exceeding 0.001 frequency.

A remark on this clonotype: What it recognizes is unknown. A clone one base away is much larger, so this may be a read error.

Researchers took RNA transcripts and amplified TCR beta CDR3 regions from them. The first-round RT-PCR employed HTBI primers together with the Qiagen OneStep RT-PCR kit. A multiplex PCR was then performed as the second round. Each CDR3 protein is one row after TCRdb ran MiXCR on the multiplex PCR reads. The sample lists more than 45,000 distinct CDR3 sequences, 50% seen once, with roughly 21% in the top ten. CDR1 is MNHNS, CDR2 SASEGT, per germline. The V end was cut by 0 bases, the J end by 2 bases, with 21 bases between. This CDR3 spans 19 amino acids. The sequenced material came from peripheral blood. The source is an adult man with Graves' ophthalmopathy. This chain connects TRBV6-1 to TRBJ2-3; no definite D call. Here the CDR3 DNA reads TGTGCCAGCAGTGAAGCTTCCTGGCAGGCAAGATACAACACAGATACGCAGTATTTT. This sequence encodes CASSEASWQARYNTDTQYF.